Here is one TCR beta chain with its context. Source study methods: Quantification of nucleated cells was approximated via reference gene primer amplification. Produced via immunoSEQ multiplex PCR; TCRdb's table is partial and in-frame only. Clone size and the V and J calls come from that table; the DNA yielded D and trimming. The sample lists about 92,000 clones, less than 75% occurring once. This record comes from a study of blood T cell repertoires in COVID-19. Overall study context: The samples span acute and convalescent COVID-19 from the United States, Italy and Spain. The analysed material was cDNA or gDNA that came from T cells, B-cell-depleted T cells, or PBMCs.

This CDR3 is built from 14 residues. The V gene's germline CDR1 is SGHDN and CDR2 FVKESK. V was trimmed by 4 bases and J by 6 bases, leaving 15 bases between them. The material sequenced was peripheral blood. The origin of this receptor is a woman aged 55-69 years in a cohort sampled during active or convalescent COVID-19. The gene calls are TRBV14 and TRBJ1-1; D possibly corresponds to TRBD1 (6 bases). CDR3 bases: TGTGCCAGCAGCCGCTTGACAGGAATCTCTGAAGCTTTCTTT. Translating gives CASSRLTGISEAFF.